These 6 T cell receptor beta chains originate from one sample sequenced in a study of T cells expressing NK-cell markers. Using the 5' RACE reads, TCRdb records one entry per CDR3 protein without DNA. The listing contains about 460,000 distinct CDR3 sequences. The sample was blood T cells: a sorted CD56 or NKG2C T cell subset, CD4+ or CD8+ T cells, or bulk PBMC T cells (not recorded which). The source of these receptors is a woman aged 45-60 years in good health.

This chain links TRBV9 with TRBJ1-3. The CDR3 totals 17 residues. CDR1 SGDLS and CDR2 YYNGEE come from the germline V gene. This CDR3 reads CASSAIPRPANGNTIYF.

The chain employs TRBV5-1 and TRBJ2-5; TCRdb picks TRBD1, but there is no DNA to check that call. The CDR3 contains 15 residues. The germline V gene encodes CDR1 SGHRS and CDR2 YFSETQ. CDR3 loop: CASSRPGVETVTQYF. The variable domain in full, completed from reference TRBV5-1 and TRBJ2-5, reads KAGVTQTPRYLIKTRGQQVTLSCSPISGHRSVSWYQQTPGQGLQFLFEYFSETQRNKGNFPGRFSGRQFSNSRSEMNVSTLELGDSALYLCASSRPGVETVTQYFGPGTRLLVL.

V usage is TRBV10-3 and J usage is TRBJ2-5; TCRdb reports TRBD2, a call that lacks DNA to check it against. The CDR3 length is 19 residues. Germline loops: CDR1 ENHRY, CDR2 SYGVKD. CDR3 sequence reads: CAIPLLGLAGPLFLETQYF.

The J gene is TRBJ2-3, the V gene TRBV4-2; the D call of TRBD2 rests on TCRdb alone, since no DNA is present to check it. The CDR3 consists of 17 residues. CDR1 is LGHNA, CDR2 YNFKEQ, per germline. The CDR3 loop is CASSQDLQRGRTDTQYF.

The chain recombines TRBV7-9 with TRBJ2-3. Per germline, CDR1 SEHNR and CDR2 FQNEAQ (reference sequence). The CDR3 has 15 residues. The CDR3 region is CASSLLRASTDTQYF.

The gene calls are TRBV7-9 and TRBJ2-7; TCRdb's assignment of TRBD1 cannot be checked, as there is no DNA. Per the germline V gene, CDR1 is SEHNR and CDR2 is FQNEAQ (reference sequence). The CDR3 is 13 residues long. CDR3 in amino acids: CASSLEWAYEQYF.